This entry lists 15 T cell receptor beta chains sequenced from one sample in a study of CD8+CD57+ T cells in acquired aplastic anemia. Both TCR beta VDJ combination and CDR3 sequence profiling were carried out. Genomic DNA was the template for this profiling. MiXCR, run by TCRdb on the reads, gives a single entry per CDR3 protein. The table lists roughly 500,000 distinct CDR3 sequences, about a third of them singletons, with under 0.95% in the top ten. Patients chosen for sequencing had shown CD8+CD57+ cell expansion by flow cytometry. The sample comprised sorted CD4+, CD8+, or CD8+CD57+ T cells (not recorded which) from PBMCs. These receptors all stem from a human donor with aplastic anemia.

This clonotype was seen a few times. Here the CDR3 DNA reads TGCGCCAGCAGCCGACAGAGTAACACAGATACGCAGTATTTT. Translation gives CASSRQSNTDTQYF. This rearrangement joins TRBV5-1 to TRBJ2-3; tentatively, D is TRBD1 (5 bases). This CDR3 is 14 amino acids long. The V end lost 4 bases, the J end lost 2 bases, and 11 bases lay between the germline ends. The V gene's germline CDR1 is SGHRS and CDR2 YFSETQ.

Details on this clonotype: A single base separates this from a much larger clone, so it may be a read error. In nucleotides, the CDR3 is TGTGTCAGCAGTGAAGTACTAGCGGGAGGATCGGGGGAGCTGTTTTTT. It yields the protein CVSSEVLAGGSGELFF. The chain joins TRBV2 to TRBJ2-2; 12 positions agree with TRBD2. The CDR3 totals 16 residues. CDR1 and CDR2 from the germline V gene are SNHLY and FYNNEI.

With respect to this clonotype: The CDR3 does not end in the conserved phenylalanine or tryptophan, so this is likely a read error. The V and J genes are TRBV7-8 and TRBJ2-2; TRBD1 aligns across 11 bases. This CDR3 has 15 amino acids. CDR1 is SGHVS, CDR2 FQNEAQ, per germline. The V segment lost 5 bases and the J segment 5 bases; nucleotides outside the gene matches: 4. CDR3 in DNA: TGTGCCAGCAGCGCCGGGACAGGGGGTACCGGGGAGCTGTTTTCT. It encodes CASSAGTGGTGELFS.

This clonotype has ten or more counts. The V call is TRBV5-1, the J call TRBJ2-7; 9 bases align to TRBD2. CDR3 length: 15 residues. Trimming took 5 bases from V and 2 from J; bases not matched to a gene: 8. Germline V gene lookup returns CDR1 SGHRS and CDR2 YFSETQ. The CDR3 loop is CASRGSSGAAYEQYF. CDR3 coding DNA: TGCGCCAGCAGAGGTTCTAGCGGGGCGGCCTACGAGCAGTACTTC. Complete variable domain (other parts from reference TRBV5-1 and TRBJ2-7): KAGVTQTPRYLIKTRGQQVTLSCSPISGHRSVSWYQQTPGQGLQFLFEYFSETQRNKGNFPGRFSGRQFSNSRSEMNVSTLELGDSALYLCASRGSSGAAYEQYFGPGTRLTVT.

This clonotype has a handful of counts. The chain has TRBV30 and TRBJ2-7; 11 positions match TRBD1. The CDR3 covers 13 residues. The germline gives CDR1 GTSNPN, CDR2 SVGIG (reference sequence). Germline trimming cut 3 bases from V and 6 bases from J; bases unmatched to any gene: 4. CDR3 coding DNA: TGTGCCTGGAGCAGGGACAGGGGGGGCGAGCAGTACTTC. This translates into CAWSRDRGGEQYF.

The sample holds a few counts of this clonotype. The chain links TRBV12-3 or TRBV12-4 to TRBJ2-5; the D is unclear. Trimming left V 5 bases short and J 6 bases short, with 13 bases between. The CDR3 length is 13 residues. CDR3 bases: TGTGCCAGCAGTGGTAGGCCCTGGAAGACCCAGTACTTC. It specifies CASSGRPWKTQYF.

The V call is TRBV19, the J call TRBJ1-4, with D hard to call. The ends were cut back, 3 bases at V and 7 bases at J, with 6 bases in the middle. This CDR3 spans 12 amino acids. Germline V CDR1 and CDR2: LNHDA, SQIVND (reference sequence). The CDR3 sequence is CASSIQSEKLFF. CDR3 in DNA: TGTGCCAGTAGTATTCAATCTGAAAAACTGTTTTTT. Filled out from reference TRBV19 and TRBJ1-4, the complete variable domain reads DGGITQSPKYLFRKEGQNVTLSCEQNLNHDAMYWYRQDPGQGLRLIYYSQIVNDFQKGDIAEGYSVSREKKESFPLTVTSAQKNPTAFYLCASSIQSEKLFFGSGTQLSVL.

This chain links TRBV4-2 with TRBJ2-5; either TRBD1 or TRBD2 may fit D (5 bases each). This CDR3 spans 14 amino acids. Germline V gives CDR1 LGHNA, CDR2 YNFKEQ. Between the trimmed V and J ends, which lost 4 bases and 1 base, there was a span of 10 bases. DNA of the CDR3: TGTGCCAGCAGCCGGGGACGGGCCCAAGAGACCCAGTACTTC. This encodes CASSRGRAQETQYF.

About this clonotype: One junction end does not reproduce the germline sequence, and a read error may be involved. The chain uses TRBV6-5 and TRBJ2-7; tentatively, D is TRBD1 (5 bases). The CDR3 has 14 residues. CDR1 and CDR2 (germline): MNHEY, SVGAGI. This CDR3 reads CASSYSDNSYAQYF. CDR3 DNA sequence: TGTGCCAGCAGTTACTCGGACAACTCCTACGCGCAGTACTTC.

This clonotype came up many times. DNA for the CDR3: TGTGCCAGCAGCTTAGACGGACAGTTCTCTGGAAACACCATATATTTT. It codes for CASSLDGQFSGNTIYF. The V gene is TRBV7-8, the J gene TRBJ1-3; TRBD1 might be the D (6 bases). Trimming removed 1 base from V and 0 bases from J, with 10 bases in between. The CDR3 has 16 amino acids. CDR1 is SGHVS, CDR2 FQNEAQ, per germline.

This clonotype showed up just a few times. Since a much larger clone is just one base distant, this may be a read error. The chain combines TRBV2 with TRBJ1-5; D may be TRBD1 (5 bases). This CDR3 is 14 amino acids long. With 4 bases removed from V and 5 bases from J, the gap between germline ends came to 12 bases. Germline loops: CDR1 SNHLY, CDR2 FYNNEI. In DNA, the CDR3 is TGTGCCAGCAGTGGCGGGGCTGGAGATCAGCCCCAGCATTTT. Its protein is CASSGGAGDQPQHF.

This clonotype was recorded at least ten times. This rearrangement joins TRBV2 to TRBJ2-7; 8 bases map to TRBD2. The CDR3 has 15 amino acids. Losses at the gene ends were 6 bases for V and 0 bases for J; bases not matched to a gene: 7. Germline V gives CDR1 SNHLY, CDR2 FYNNEI. The CDR3 loop is CASRKLAASSYEQYF. CDR3 nucleotide sequence: TGTGCCAGCAGGAAACTAGCGGCTAGCTCCTACGAGCAGTACTTC. The full variable domain, rest sourced from reference TRBV2 and TRBJ2-7, is EPEVTQTPSHQVTQMGQEVILRCVPISNHLYFYWYRQILGQKVEFLVSFYNNEISEKSEIFDDQFSVERPDGSNFTLKIRSTKLEDSAMYFCASRKLAASSYEQYFGPGTRLTVT.

The chain recombines TRBV11-3 with TRBJ1-2; maybe TRBD1 (6 bases). V dropped 5 bases and J dropped 8 bases, with 9 bases sitting between them. Germline CDR1 and CDR2: SGHNT and YENEEA. The CDR3 has 11 residues. The CDR3 coding sequence is TGTGCCAGCAGCCCAGGGGTCGGCTACACCTTC. As protein: CASSPGVGYTF.

With regard to this clonotype: A clone one base away is much larger, so this may be a read error. The V and J genes are TRBV7-2 and TRBJ2-5; D possibly corresponds to TRBD2 (6 bases). In germline, CDR1 is SGHTA, CDR2 FQGNSA. There are 14 residues in the CDR3. The CDR3 bases are TGTGCCAGCAGCTTGGAGGGCCAACAAGGGACCCAGTACTTC. It specifies CASSLEGQQGTQYF.

This clonotype has ten or more counts. V gene TRBV2 combines with J gene TRBJ1-4; 7 bases agree with TRBD1. With 4 bases clipped from V and 8 bases from J, the junction kept 7 bases outside the gene matches. Germline assignment: CDR1 SNHLY and CDR2 FYNNEI. This CDR3 spans 14 amino acids. The CDR3 DNA sequence: TGTGCCAGCAGTGTTGAACAGGGGAAGGAAAAACTGTTTTTT. Encoded protein: CASSVEQGKEKLFF.